This passage covers 30 T cell receptor beta chains from one sample sequenced in a study of T cells after yellow fever vaccination. MiXCR, applied by TCRdb to the 5' RACE reads, yields one record per CDR3 protein. The sample includes more than 450,000 distinct CDR3 sequences, about a fifth seen only once; the top ten take about a sixth. The specimen comprised PBMCs, sampled 21 days after the first yellow fever vaccination. Source of these receptors: a man younger than 30 who received the YFV17D yellow fever vaccine.

This clonotype was seen a few times. This chain joins TRBV5-5 and TRBJ1-5; a possible D gene is TRBD1 (5 bases). Germline-derived CDR1 and CDR2 are SGHKS and YYEKEE (reference sequence). V lost 0 bases, J lost 6 bases, and 13 bases lay in between. CDR3 size: 15 residues. CDR3 DNA sequence: TGTGCCAGCAGCTTGGTGGGAGGGGAGGGTCAGCCCCAGCATTTT. Amino acids: CASSLVGGEGQPQHF. The whole variable domain, remainder taken from reference TRBV5-5 and TRBJ1-5, is DAGVTQSPTHLIKTRGQQVTLRCSPISGHKSVSWYQQVLGQGPQFIFQYYEKEERGRGNFPDRFSARQFPNYSSELNVNALLLGDSALYLCASSLVGGEGQPQHFGDGTRLSIL.

This clonotype has a handful of counts. The genes are TRBV7-2 and TRBJ2-3; 14 nucleotides agree with TRBD2. Trimming cost V 5 bases and J 6 bases; bases outside gene matches: 7. The CDR3 contains 16 residues. Germline CDR1 and CDR2: SGHTA and FQGNSA. The CDR3 DNA sequence: TGTGCCAGCAGCCCGCGACTAGCGGGGGGGAGGGATACGCAGTATTTT. It yields the protein CASSPRLAGGRDTQYF.

The rearrangement links TRBV27 to TRBJ1-1; 10 bases fit TRBD1. This CDR3 is built from 15 residues. V lost 2 bases and J lost 1; bases outside the gene matches: 1. Germline CDR1 and CDR2: MNHEY and SMNVEV (reference sequence). The CDR3: CASSLGTGANTEAFF. CDR3 nucleotide sequence: TGTGCCAGCAGTTTAGGGACAGGGGCGAACACTGAAGCTTTCTTT.

This clonotype was counted a few times. V gene TRBV6-5 combines with J gene TRBJ2-5; 8 positions agree with TRBD2. The germline gives CDR1 MNHEY, CDR2 SVGAGI. The CDR3 totals 16 residues. V was pared by 0 bases and J by 5 bases, with 8 bases of the junction left unmatched. This CDR3 reads CASSYSGGLGPETQYF. CDR3 DNA: TGTGCCAGCAGTTACTCAGGGGGACTAGGGCCCGAGACCCAGTACTTC.

The CDR3 region has the DNA TGTGCCAGCAGCCCGGGACTAGCGGGGGCCGGACAAGAGACCCAGTACTTC. It is translated as CASSPGLAGAGQETQYF. This sequence joins TRBV11-2 and TRBJ2-5; 14 bases are shared with TRBD2. CDR1 and CDR2 from the germline V gene are SGHAT and FQNNGV. CDR3 size: 17 residues. V dropped 5 bases and J dropped 2; count of bases not matched to a gene: 7.

This clonotype was detected a few times. The V and J genes are TRBV5-1 and TRBJ2-1, with 9 bases aligning to TRBD1. Trimming cost V 4 bases and J 7 bases; bases outside gene matches: 6. This CDR3 is built from 14 residues. The germline gives CDR1 SGHRS, CDR2 YFSETQ. Written as DNA, the CDR3 is TGCGCCAGCAGCACCGGGACAGGGTATAATGAGCAGTTCTTC. The encoded protein is CASSTGTGYNEQFF.

The table lists this clonotype with a few counts. In nucleotides, the CDR3 is TGTGCCAGCAGTTTTGGGCAAGGGAGGAGGGAAGCTTTCTTT. It specifies CASSFGQGRREAFF. The chain carries TRBV6-5 and TRBJ1-1; D gene ambiguous. Germline V gene sequence: CDR1 MNHEY, CDR2 SVGAGI. The CDR3 covers 14 residues. With 4 bases removed from V and 8 bases from J, the gap between germline ends came to 17 bases.

The gene calls are TRBV7-2 and TRBJ1-2; a possible D gene is TRBD1 (6 bases). This CDR3 region has 13 residues. V was pared by 3 bases and J by 14 bases, with 19 bases between. In germline, CDR1 is SGHTA, CDR2 FQGNSA. The CDR3 nucleotides read TGTGCCAGCAGCTTGGGACACGGGATAAACTGGACCTTC. This encodes CASSLGHGINWTF.

The V and J genes are TRBV20-1 and TRBJ2-7; the D is unclear. Germline values: CDR1 DFQATT, CDR2 SNEGSKA (reference sequence). Trimming stripped 3 bases from V and 3 bases from J, with 12 bases between. This CDR3 spans 13 amino acids. The CDR3 coding sequence is TGCAGTGCTAGGCGGTGGGAATACTACGAGCAGTACTTC. Translation: CSARRWEYYEQYF.

The chain links TRBV13 to TRBJ1-6, with TRBD1 identical over 7 bases. This CDR3 spans 15 amino acids. V lost 3 bases and J lost 7; bases outside the gene matches: 6. Germline loops: CDR1 PRHDT, CDR2 FYEKMQ (reference sequence). CDR3 DNA: TGTGCCAGCAGCTTTCCGGGACAGCAGAATTCACCCCTCCACTTT. This sequence encodes CASSFPGQQNSPLHF.

Only a few counts were recorded for this clonotype. The chain uses TRBV10-3 and TRBJ1-1; TRBD1 matches at 8 bases. CDR1 is ENHRY, CDR2 SYGVKD, per germline. The V segment lost 5 bases and the J segment 1 base; nucleotides outside the gene matches: 3. The CDR3 is 14 amino acids. The CDR3 sequence is CAISLTGANTEAFF. The CDR3 region has the DNA TGTGCCATCAGTTTGACAGGGGCGAACACTGAAGCTTTCTTT.

The V call is TRBV20-1, the J call TRBJ2-3; D gene unclear. The CDR3 has 13 residues. CDR1 and CDR2 from the germline V gene are DFQATT and SNEGSKA (reference sequence). V lost 1 base to trimming and J lost 6 bases, with 11 bases between them. This chain's CDR3 is CSARVSGSDTQYF. The DNA of the CDR3 is TGCAGTGCTAGAGTTTCTGGGTCCGATACGCAGTATTTT.

This clonotype has a handful of counts. CDR3 sequence (DNA): TGTGCCACCAGCGGCAGGGGCTCTGGGGCCAACGTCCTGACTTTC. It translates to CATSGRGSGANVLTF. This sequence joins TRBV15 and TRBJ2-6; a weak D match, TRBD1 (6 bases). V dropped 5 bases and J dropped 0 bases, with 8 bases sitting between them. The CDR3 length is 15 residues. CDR1 and CDR2 from the germline V gene are LNHNV and YYDKDF (reference sequence). Complete variable domain (other parts from reference TRBV15 and TRBJ2-6): DAMVIQNPRYQVTQFGKPVTLSCSQTLNHNVMYWYQQKSSQAPKLLFHYYDKDFNNEADTPDNFQSRRPNTSFCFLDIRSPGLGDTAMYLCATSGRGSGANVLTFGAGSRLTVL.

The sample holds a few counts of this clonotype. V usage is TRBV5-1 and J usage is TRBJ1-1, with D possibly matching TRBD1 (5 bases). Deletions cut 8 bases from V and 1 base from J, with 15 bases between. Germline CDR1 is SGHRS and CDR2 is YFSETQ. The CDR3 is made up of 14 amino acids. CDR3 sequence: CASRGPLTNTEAFF. In DNA, the CDR3 is TGCGCCAGTCGGGGCCCGTTGACGAACACTGAAGCTTTCTTT. Supplemented by reference TRBV5-1 and TRBJ1-1, the full variable domain reads KAGVTQTPRYLIKTRGQQVTLSCSPISGHRSVSWYQQTPGQGLQFLFEYFSETQRNKGNFPGRFSGRQFSNSRSEMNVSTLELGDSALYLCASRGPLTNTEAFFGQGTRLTVV.

This sequence joins TRBV18 and TRBJ2-1; TRBD1 aligns across 8 bases. V was clipped by 7 bases and J by 7 bases; unmatched bases: 9. The CDR3 spans 14 residues. In germline, CDR1 is KGHSH, CDR2 LQKENI. CDR3 region: CASCLGQGHNEQFF. The CDR3 DNA reads as TGTGCCAGCTGCCTCGGACAGGGTCATAATGAGCAGTTCTTC.

The table lists this clonotype with a few counts. The chain is built from TRBV20-1 and TRBJ2-2, with 8 bases matching TRBD2. The CDR3 length is 14 residues. V lost 6 bases to trimming and J lost 1 base; unmatched junction nucleotides: 4. Germline V gene data show CDR1 as DFQATT and CDR2 as SNEGSKA (reference sequence). The CDR3 here is CSATSGGNTGELFF. CDR3 DNA: TGCAGTGCGACGAGCGGGGGGAACACCGGGGAGCTGTTTTTT.

This sequence joins TRBV7-8 and TRBJ1-2; D unresolved. The CDR3 runs to 15 residues. Germline V gene sequence: CDR1 SGHVS, CDR2 FQNEAQ. Trimming took off 2 bases at V and 4 bases at J, with 14 bases between the two ends. The CDR3 spells CASSLRIGEVYGYTF. In DNA, the CDR3 is TGTGCCAGCAGCTTAAGAATCGGGGAGGTCTATGGCTACACCTTC.

This chain joins TRBV20-1 and TRBJ2-1; no reliable D call. The length of the CDR3 is 13 residues. Germline V gene sequence: CDR1 DFQATT, CDR2 SNEGSKA (reference sequence). Trimming took 3 bases from V and 6 from J, leaving 12 bases between them. The CDR3 reads CSARLTGRNEQFF. The CDR3 coding sequence is TGCAGTGCTAGGCTGACTGGGCGCAATGAGCAGTTCTTC.

This clonotype has at least ten counts. The rearrangement joins TRBV28 to TRBJ1-1; TRBD1 matches 10 bases. The trim removed 5 bases at V and 5 bases at J, leaving 5 bases unmatched. The CDR3 spans 14 residues. Germline loops: CDR1 MDHEN, CDR2 SYDVKM. CDR3 loop: CASSNGQGVTEAFF. The CDR3 DNA reads TGTGCCAGCAGTAATGGACAGGGGGTTACTGAAGCTTTCTTT.

The chain couples TRBV30 to TRBJ2-1; 11 bases align to TRBD1. V shed 0 bases and J 12 bases; nucleotides not matched to a gene: 10. Germline V gene lookup returns CDR1 GTSNPN and CDR2 SVGIG (reference sequence). CDR3 length equals 15 residues. The DNA of the CDR3 is TGTGCCTGGAGTGTAGGACAGGGGGCGGTTGTTGGGCAGTTCTTC. Amino acids: CAWSVGQGAVVGQFF.

There are a few counts of this clonotype. This chain connects TRBV5-1 to TRBJ2-1, with 10 bases aligning to TRBD2. The CDR3 spans 15 residues. Germline CDR1 and CDR2: SGHRS and YFSETQ. V shed 4 bases and J 9 bases; nucleotides not matched to a gene: 10. For the CDR3, the DNA is TGCGCCAGCAGCCTAGAGCGGGGGGGCCTCCGTGAGCAGTTCTTC. Translated, it gives CASSLERGGLREQFF.

The rearrangement uses TRBV7-9 and TRBJ2-2; D is possibly TRBD1 (5 bases). This CDR3 contains 15 residues. Deletions cut 2 bases from V and 2 bases from J, with 9 bases between. CDR1 SEHNR and CDR2 FQNEAQ come from the germline V gene (reference sequence). The CDR3 DNA follows: TGTGCCAGCAGCTTACTGTGGGGCAACACCGGGGAGCTGTTTTTT. Translation: CASSLLWGNTGELFF.

The chain couples TRBV5-1 to TRBJ2-1; D gene ambiguous. V lost 0 bases, J lost 4 bases, and 8 bases lay in between. This CDR3 spans 14 amino acids. Germline V CDR1 and CDR2: SGHRS, YFSETQ. Here the CDR3 reads CASSLGLRYNEQFF. The DNA for the CDR3 is TGCGCCAGCAGCTTGGGCCTCCGTTACAATGAGCAGTTCTTC. Full variable domain (remainder filled in from reference TRBV5-1 and TRBJ2-1): KAGVTQTPRYLIKTRGQQVTLSCSPISGHRSVSWYQQTPGQGLQFLFEYFSETQRNKGNFPGRFSGRQFSNSRSEMNVSTLELGDSALYLCASSLGLRYNEQFFGPGTRLTVL.

The CDR3: CASSPGLFTGELFF. CDR3 DNA: TGTGCCAGCTCACCAGGACTATTTACCGGGGAGCTGTTTTTT. The chain uses TRBV18 and TRBJ2-2; perhaps TRBD2 as D (6 bases). Germline V gene lookup returns CDR1 KGHSH and CDR2 LQKENI. The V end lost 2 bases, the J end lost 5 bases, and 9 bases lay between the germline ends. The CDR3 runs to 14 residues.

This rearrangement joins TRBV5-4 to TRBJ2-7; D perhaps matches TRBD1 (6 bases). This CDR3 contains 15 residues. Germline values: CDR1 SGHNT, CDR2 YYREEE (reference sequence). V was trimmed by 3 bases and J by 6 bases, leaving 19 bases between them. In nucleotides, the CDR3 is TGTGCCAGCAGCTCGTCGTGGGGCAGGGGCTCCGAGCAGTACTTC. The encoded protein is CASSSSWGRGSEQYF.

The chain recombines TRBV7-6 with TRBJ2-2; D ambiguous. Between the trimmed V and J ends, which lost 1 base and 1 base, there was a span of 10 bases. The germline gives CDR1 SGHVS, CDR2 FNYEAQ. CDR3 size: 16 residues. The CDR3 DNA follows: TGTGCCAGCAGCTTAGTTGGTCTACTGAACACCGGGGAGCTGTTTTTT. Protein product: CASSLVGLLNTGELFF.

This rearrangement joins TRBV7-9 to TRBJ2-6; D ambiguous. V was shortened by 5 bases and J by 0 bases, with 11 bases between the two germline ends. Germline V gene sequence: CDR1 SEHNR, CDR2 FQNEAQ (reference sequence). CDR3 length equals 16 residues. The CDR3 sequence is CASSVGSFSGANVLTF. The CDR3 DNA is TGTGCCAGCAGCGTAGGATCGTTCTCTGGGGCCAACGTCCTGACTTTC.

The rearrangement joins TRBV18 to TRBJ1-2; no definite D call. Germline lookup yields CDR1 KGHSH and CDR2 LQKENI. This CDR3 contains 17 residues. Trimming stripped 2 bases from V and 4 bases from J, with 20 bases between. The CDR3 protein is CASSPRMLGRASYGYTF. The CDR3 DNA sequence: TGTGCCAGCTCACCAAGGATGCTGGGCAGAGCCTCCTATGGCTACACCTTC. The entire variable domain, with the rest obtained from reference TRBV18 and TRBJ1-2, is as follows: NAGVMQNPRHLVRRRGQEARLRCSPMKGHSHVYWYRQLPEEGLKFMVYLQKENIIDESGMPKERFSAEFPKEGPSILRIQQVVRGDSAAYFCASSPRMLGRASYGYTFGSGTRLTVV.

The V and J genes are TRBV12-3 or TRBV12-4 and TRBJ2-1; D is undetermined. Trimming stripped 6 bases from V and 9 bases from J, with 12 bases between. This CDR3 has 12 residues. The CDR3 is CASSPDAAEQFF. CDR3 nucleotide sequence: TGTGCCAGCAGCCCGGATGCCGCTGAGCAGTTCTTC.

This clonotype was seen many times. This sequence joins TRBV30 and TRBJ2-4; a possible D gene is TRBD2 (5 bases). V lost 0 bases, J lost 11 bases, and 20 bases lay in between. Germline CDR1 and CDR2: GTSNPN and SVGIG (reference sequence). This CDR3 has 15 residues. The CDR3 here is CAWSVLGGVLSLQYF. As DNA, the CDR3 is TGTGCCTGGAGTGTACTAGGCGGCGTCCTTTCGCTTCAGTACTTC.